The rows below give T cell receptor beta chains drawn from one sample of a study of T cell repertoires in aging, cancer and after chemotherapy. TCRdb analysed the multiplex PCR reads with MiXCR anew, one entry per CDR3 protein. The sample has about 9,500 distinct CDR3 sequences; around a quarter are singletons. Material: blood. These receptors were taken from a human donor in good health. Each CDR3 is given with its conserved first and last residue. Each record gives: clone size, V gene, J gene, D gene, CDR3 DNA, CDR3 protein. A D gene is named only where the DNA matches it firmly. Clone size is given for some rows only: seen once, a few or many times, or a class if the clone is expanded.

clone size: once; V gene: TRBV7-2; J gene: TRBJ2-5; D gene: NA; CDR3 DNA: TGTGCCAGCGGCCGTCCCGCCTTTGGGGGAGAGACCCAGTACTTC; CDR3 protein: CASGRPAFGGETQYF
clone size: medium-sized; V gene: TRBV6-5; J gene: TRBJ2-7; D gene: TRBD1; CDR3 DNA: TGTGCCAGCAGATCCTCGAACAGGGGGCAAGTCGAGCAGTACTTC; CDR3 protein: CASRSSNRGQVEQYF
clone size: NA; V gene: TRBV24-1; J gene: TRBJ2-3; D gene: TRBD2; CDR3 DNA: TGTGCCACCACTAGCGGGTCCAACACAGATACGCAGTATTTT; CDR3 protein: CATTSGSNTDTQYF
clone size: medium-sized; V gene: TRBV12-3/TRBV12-4; J gene: TRBJ2-6; D gene: NA; CDR3 DNA: TGTGCCAGCAGGTTTGCTGGGGCCAACGTCCTGACTTTC; CDR3 protein: CASRFAGANVLTF
clone size: few; V gene: TRBV11-2; J gene: TRBJ2-7; D gene: NA; CDR3 DNA: TGTGCCAGCAGCGAAGGGCCCTCCTACGAGCAGTACTTC; CDR3 protein: CASSEGPSYEQYF
clone size: medium-sized; V gene: TRBV5-4; J gene: TRBJ1-2; D gene: TRBD1; CDR3 DNA: TGTGCCAGCAGCTTGGGGGGGACAGGGTACTATGGCTACACCTTC; CDR3 protein: CASSLGGTGYYGYTF
clone size: NA; V gene: TRBV9; J gene: TRBJ2-2; D gene: TRBD2; CDR3 DNA: TGTGCCAGCAGCCTACGGGCGGGAGCTGAAAGCACCGGGGAGCTGTTTTTT; CDR3 protein: CASSLRAGAESTGELFF
clone size: medium-sized; V gene: TRBV29-1; J gene: TRBJ1-1; D gene: TRBD1; CDR3 DNA: TGCAGCGTTGGGGGGACAGTGAACACTGAAGCTTTCTTT; CDR3 protein: CSVGGTVNTEAFF
clone size: NA; V gene: TRBV2; J gene: TRBJ2-7; D gene: TRBD2; CDR3 DNA: TGTGCCAGCATGGCGGGAGAACGCAACGAGCAGTACTTC; CDR3 protein: CASMAGERNEQYF
clone size: NA; V gene: TRBV18; J gene: TRBJ2-7; D gene: NA; CDR3 DNA: TGTGCCAGCTCACCATCGATAGGAGGGCCCTACGAGCAGTACTTC; CDR3 protein: CASSPSIGGPYEQYF
clone size: NA; V gene: TRBV9; J gene: TRBJ2-7; D gene: TRBD1; CDR3 DNA: TGTGCCAGCAGCGGGCGGACAGGGGGCTACGAGCAGTACTTC; CDR3 protein: CASSGRTGGYEQYF
clone size: NA; V gene: TRBV28; J gene: TRBJ2-7; D gene: NA; CDR3 DNA: TGTGCCAGCAGTATCCTCTCCTACGAGCAGTACTTC; CDR3 protein: CASSILSYEQYF
clone size: NA; V gene: TRBV7-9; J gene: TRBJ1-4; D gene: NA; CDR3 DNA: TGTGCCAGCAGCTCAGCCTCAGGGGCCTCAGGGGTTGGACTGTTTTTT; CDR3 protein: CASSSASGASGVGLFF
clone size: NA; V gene: TRBV28; J gene: TRBJ1-6; D gene: TRBD1; CDR3 DNA: TGTGCCAGCAGTCCACCACAGGGGGCTAGCGGTTCACCCCTCCACTTT; CDR3 protein: CASSPPQGASGSPLHF
clone size: few; V gene: TRBV27; J gene: TRBJ2-5; D gene: NA; CDR3 DNA: TGTGCCAGCAGTTTTTCGGCTCGAGAGACCCAGTACTTC; CDR3 protein: CASSFSARETQYF
clone size: few; V gene: TRBV20-1; J gene: TRBJ2-3; D gene: NA; CDR3 DNA: TGCAGTGCTAGAGGTGACGGATCCACAGATACGCAGTATTTT; CDR3 protein: CSARGDGSTDTQYF
clone size: few; V gene: TRBV27; J gene: TRBJ2-1; D gene: TRBD1; CDR3 DNA: TGTGCCAGCTTAAGCTTGGGACAGTCCTCCTACAATGAGCAGTTCTTC; CDR3 protein: CASLSLGQSSYNEQFF
clone size: few; V gene: TRBV5-6; J gene: TRBJ2-2; D gene: NA; CDR3 DNA: TGTGCCAGCAGCTTGACTGGGCCGGGCGGGGAGCTGTTTTTT; CDR3 protein: CASSLTGPGGELFF
clone size: few; V gene: TRBV6-1; J gene: TRBJ2-2; D gene: TRBD1; CDR3 DNA: TGTGCCAGCAGGGGACAGGGGGGGACCGGGGAGCTGTTTTTT; CDR3 protein: CASRGQGGTGELFF
clone size: few; V gene: TRBV13; J gene: TRBJ2-3; D gene: TRBD2; CDR3 DNA: TGTGCCAGCAGCTTAGTCCTAGCGGGAGCAGATACGCAGTATTTT; CDR3 protein: CASSLVLAGADTQYF
clone size: few; V gene: TRBV19; J gene: TRBJ2-1; D gene: TRBD2; CDR3 DNA: TGTGCCAGTAGTGCCAGGACTAGCGGGATAGTAAATGAGCAGTTCTTC; CDR3 protein: CASSARTSGIVNEQFF
clone size: medium-sized; V gene: TRBV7-2; J gene: TRBJ2-1; D gene: NA; CDR3 DNA: TGTGCCAGCAGCTTATGGTCCGTGGATGAGCAGTTCTTC; CDR3 protein: CASSLWSVDEQFF
clone size: NA; V gene: TRBV28; J gene: TRBJ2-5; D gene: NA; CDR3 DNA: TGTGCCAGCCGTCCAGGGAGCCAAGAGACCCAGTACTTC; CDR3 protein: CASRPGSQETQYF
clone size: NA; V gene: TRBV6-1; J gene: TRBJ1-5; D gene: NA; CDR3 DNA: TGTGCCAGCAGTGAAGCGCTGGAGGGGGGGGGTCAGCCCCAGCATTTT; CDR3 protein: CASSEALEGGGQPQHF
clone size: NA; V gene: TRBV12-3/TRBV12-4; J gene: TRBJ1-1; D gene: NA; CDR3 DNA: TGTGCCAACAGTTTTGGTGGCACTGAAGCTTTCTTT; CDR3 protein: CANSFGGTEAFF
clone size: medium-sized; V gene: TRBV6-5; J gene: TRBJ1-2; D gene: TRBD1; CDR3 DNA: TGTGCCAGCAGGCGGACAGGGGGTTATGGCTACACCTTC; CDR3 protein: CASRRTGGYGYTF
clone size: few; V gene: TRBV5-1; J gene: TRBJ1-4; D gene: NA; CDR3 DNA: TGCGCCAGCAGCGTGACCTGGGGCCGATCTAATGAAAAACTGTTTTTT; CDR3 protein: CASSVTWGRSNEKLFF
clone size: medium-sized; V gene: TRBV20-1; J gene: TRBJ2-1; D gene: NA; CDR3 DNA: TGCAGTGCCCGAGGGTCGGCTGGTGAGCAGTTCTTC; CDR3 protein: CSARGSAGEQFF
clone size: NA; V gene: TRBV6-2/TRBV6-3; J gene: TRBJ2-3; D gene: NA; CDR3 DNA: TGTGCCAGCAGTTACCCCGACAGCACAGATACGCAGTATTTT; CDR3 protein: CASSYPDSTDTQYF
clone size: few; V gene: TRBV27; J gene: TRBJ2-3; D gene: NA; CDR3 DNA: TGTGCCAGCGGACCGACTAGAATGGCAGATACGCAGTATTTT; CDR3 protein: CASGPTRMADTQYF
clone size: NA; V gene: TRBV7-2; J gene: TRBJ1-6; D gene: TRBD1; CDR3 DNA: TGTGCCAGCAGCAGACAGGGGACCAATTCACCCCTCCACTTT; CDR3 protein: CASSRQGTNSPLHF
clone size: NA; V gene: TRBV19; J gene: TRBJ2-4; D gene: NA; CDR3 DNA: TGTGCCAGTAGTATTTCAGCGGCGAGAGACATTCAGTACTTC; CDR3 protein: CASSISAARDIQYF
clone size: medium-sized; V gene: TRBV6-6; J gene: TRBJ2-7; D gene: TRBD1; CDR3 DNA: TGTGCCAGCACCGCGACAGGGGGCGAGCAGTACTTC; CDR3 protein: CASTATGGEQYF
clone size: few; V gene: TRBV7-3; J gene: TRBJ2-5; D gene: TRBD1; CDR3 DNA: TGTGCCAGCAGCTTAATAGGACAGGGATTCGGGGAGACCCAGTACTTC; CDR3 protein: CASSLIGQGFGETQYF
clone size: few; V gene: TRBV6-1; J gene: TRBJ2-3; D gene: NA; CDR3 DNA: TGTGCCAGCAGTGAAGCGGGGGGGGGCGTTAGCACAGATACGCAGTATTTT; CDR3 protein: CASSEAGGGVSTDTQYF
clone size: NA; V gene: TRBV19; J gene: TRBJ2-3; D gene: NA; CDR3 DNA: TGTGCCAGTAGTATCGAGCCCGGGTCCCACACAGATACGCAGTATTTT; CDR3 protein: CASSIEPGSHTDTQYF
clone size: medium-sized; V gene: TRBV6-5; J gene: TRBJ1-2; D gene: NA; CDR3 DNA: TGTGCCAGCAGCCTCGCTGGAGGGGCGGATGGCTACACCTTC; CDR3 protein: CASSLAGGADGYTF
clone size: NA; V gene: TRBV19; J gene: TRBJ2-1; D gene: NA; CDR3 DNA: TGTGCCAGTAGCCGGCGGGGGCAGGGGCGTTATGAGCAGTTCTTC; CDR3 protein: CASSRRGQGRYEQFF
clone size: NA; V gene: TRBV5-4; J gene: TRBJ2-6; D gene: TRBD2; CDR3 DNA: TGTGCCAGCAGCTTGCCGGGAGCGGGAGTGTCTGGGGCCAACGTCCTGACTTTC; CDR3 protein: CASSLPGAGVSGANVLTF
clone size: NA; V gene: TRBV7-2; J gene: TRBJ2-7; D gene: TRBD1; CDR3 DNA: TGTGCCAGCAGCGAAGCAGGGGGCAGGTCCCCCTACGAGCAGTACTTC; CDR3 protein: CASSEAGGRSPYEQYF
clone size: NA; V gene: TRBV6-2/TRBV6-3; J gene: TRBJ2-1; D gene: NA; CDR3 DNA: TGTGCCAGCGGGGGCCCGGTGGCCAATGAGCAGTTCTTC; CDR3 protein: CASGGPVANEQFF
clone size: NA; V gene: TRBV27; J gene: TRBJ2-5; D gene: TRBD2; CDR3 DNA: TGTGCCAGCAGTTCGGGACTAGCGGGAGGTGGAGAGACCCAGTACTTC; CDR3 protein: CASSSGLAGGGETQYF
clone size: once; V gene: TRBV9; J gene: TRBJ1-1; D gene: NA; CDR3 DNA: TGTGCCAGCAGCGTAGCTACCAGGGCAGGACCGAACACTGAAGCTTTCTTT; CDR3 protein: CASSVATRAGPNTEAFF
clone size: NA; V gene: TRBV20-1; J gene: TRBJ2-3; D gene: TRBD1; CDR3 DNA: TGCAGTGGGACAGGGGGATCAGATACGCAGTATTTT; CDR3 protein: CSGTGGSDTQYF
clone size: large; V gene: TRBV29-1; J gene: TRBJ1-2; D gene: NA; CDR3 DNA: TGCAGCGTTGCGGGAGGGGTCGACTATGGCTACACCTTC; CDR3 protein: CSVAGGVDYGYTF
clone size: NA; V gene: TRBV12-3/TRBV12-4; J gene: TRBJ2-1; D gene: TRBD2; CDR3 DNA: TGTGCCAGCAGTCGACTAGCGGGAGACAATGAGCAGTTCTTC; CDR3 protein: CASSRLAGDNEQFF
clone size: few; V gene: TRBV9; J gene: TRBJ2-3; D gene: TRBD2; CDR3 DNA: TGTGCCAGCAGCTCGGCTAGCGGGAGGACGGGCACAGATACGCAGTATTTT; CDR3 protein: CASSSASGRTGTDTQYF
clone size: medium-sized; V gene: TRBV7-9; J gene: TRBJ2-7; D gene: TRBD2; CDR3 DNA: TGTGCCAGCAGCTCCCAAACCCCTAGCGGGAGGAGTGAGCAGTACTTC; CDR3 protein: CASSSQTPSGRSEQYF
clone size: NA; V gene: TRBV5-1; J gene: TRBJ2-7; D gene: TRBD1; CDR3 DNA: TGCGCCAGTGGTGCGACAGGGAACTACGAGCAGTACTTC; CDR3 protein: CASGATGNYEQYF
clone size: medium-sized; V gene: TRBV20-1; J gene: TRBJ2-1; D gene: TRBD2; CDR3 DNA: TGCAGTGCTAGAGACTCGGGAGGTCGCAATGAGCAGTTCTTC; CDR3 protein: CSARDSGGRNEQFF
clone size: medium-sized; V gene: TRBV4-2; J gene: TRBJ1-2; D gene: NA; CDR3 DNA: TGTGCCAGCAGCCAATTCGGGCAGGACATCGGCTATGGCTACACCTTC; CDR3 protein: CASSQFGQDIGYGYTF
clone size: medium-sized; V gene: TRBV6-5; J gene: TRBJ1-3; D gene: NA; CDR3 DNA: TGTGCCAGCAGTTACTCGGGGTTGAAGGGAAACACCATATATTTT; CDR3 protein: CASSYSGLKGNTIYF
clone size: medium-sized; V gene: TRBV19; J gene: TRBJ1-2; D gene: TRBD1; CDR3 DNA: TGTGCCAGTGCTGACAGGGGGAACTATGGCTACACCTTC; CDR3 protein: CASADRGNYGYTF